A single sample is the source of the 23 T cell receptor beta chains below, sequenced in a study of blood T cell repertoires in COVID-19 (dated by TCRdb to 2020 to 2022). The receptor library was made with the immunoSEQ multiplex PCR assay. Held by TCRdb, this immuneACCESS table contains in-frame sequences only and omits some clones. Under half of the omission traces to an unresolved V gene where checked; the cause of the rest is unknown. The sample includes about 73,000 clones, with 75% to 80% observed a single time. The ten most abundant clones make up 2% to 2.5% of the sample. Sequencing was carried out using peripheral blood. Every receptor here comes from a man in his sixties or seventies with COVID-19, enrolled during active disease.

The chain uses TRBV5-6 and TRBJ1-6; maybe TRBD1 (5 bases). Germline CDR1 and CDR2: SGHDT and YYEEEE. CDR3 length: 16 residues. V shed 0 bases and J shed 9 bases, with 16 bases lying between them. The CDR3 spells CASSLGRASGGSPLHF. DNA of the CDR3: TGTGCCAGCAGCTTGGGCAGGGCGTCCGGCGGTTCACCCCTCCACTTT.

This clone has just one count. This chain connects TRBV7-2 to TRBJ2-1, with D possibly TRBD2 on 6 matching bases. The CDR3 is made up of 15 amino acids. The ends were cut back, 5 bases at V and 9 bases at J, with 20 bases in the middle. Germline CDR1 reads SGHTA; CDR2 reads FQGNSA. The CDR3 protein is CASSVDYGNWGEQFF. The CDR3 nucleotides read TGTGCCAGCAGCGTGGACTATGGGAATTGGGGTGAGCAGTTCTTC.

Details on this clone: The junction differs from germline at one of its ends, possibly a read error. This chain links TRBV6-1 with TRBJ1-6, with D unclear. Germline V gene lookup returns CDR1 MNHNS and CDR2 SASEGT. The length of the CDR3 is 13 residues. This chain's CDR3 is CASREERDSPLHF. As DNA, the CDR3 is TGTGCCAGCAGAGAAGAGCGTGATTCACCCCTCCACTTT.

The rearrangement uses TRBV6-6 and TRBJ1-1, with a weak D call TRBD1 (5 bases). CDR3 length: 15 residues. Germline CDR1 and CDR2: MNHNY and SVGAGI (reference sequence). V lost 0 bases to trimming and J lost 5 bases, with 13 bases between them. The CDR3 DNA sequence: TGTGCCAGCAGTTACTCGAATCAGGGTGCTACTGAAGCTTTCTTT. Translated: CASSYSNQGATEAFF.

The CDR3 sequence is CASSLVPGREEKLFF. The CDR3, as DNA: TGCGCCAGCAGCTTGGTTCCGGGTCGTGAGGAAAAACTGTTTTTT. The chain joins TRBV5-1 to TRBJ1-4; D is unclear. CDR1 and CDR2 from the germline V gene are SGHRS and YFSETQ. Trimming took off 0 bases at V and 8 bases at J, with 14 bases between the two ends. CDR3 length equals 15 residues. The complete variable domain, with remaining parts taken from reference TRBV5-1 and TRBJ1-4, reads KAGVTQTPRYLIKTRGQQVTLSCSPISGHRSVSWYQQTPGQGLQFLFEYFSETQRNKGNFPGRFSGRQFSNSRSEMNVSTLELGDSALYLCASSLVPGREEKLFFGSGTQLSVL.

The J gene is TRBJ1-1, the V gene TRBV2, with a weak D call TRBD1 (6 bases). From germline, CDR1 is SNHLY and CDR2 FYNNEI. Trimming cost V 6 bases and J 5 bases, with 13 bases left between them. The CDR3 spans 13 residues. CDR3 protein: CASRDRVRTEAFF. The CDR3 DNA follows: TGTGCCAGCAGGGACAGAGTAAGAACTGAAGCTTTCTTT.

This clone has only one observation. This chain uses TRBV10-1 with TRBJ2-7; 8 bases align to TRBD2. The CDR3 totals 16 residues. CDR1 is WNHNN and CDR2 is SYGVQD in the germline V gene (reference sequence). The V segment lost 0 bases and the J segment 3 bases; nucleotides outside the gene matches: 7. The CDR3 nucleotides are TGCGCCAGCAGTGAGTCTGGCCCTAGCGGGTGCTACGAGCAGTACTTC. Translating gives CASSESGPSGCYEQYF.

V is TRBV11-3 and J is TRBJ2-1; TRBD2 aligns across 9 bases. Germline CDR1 and CDR2: SGHNT and YENEEA. J gave up 6 bases and V 1 base, and 7 bases lay outside the gene matches. The CDR3 contains 16 residues. The CDR3 DNA sequence: TGTGCCAGCAGCTTAGCTCCGGGACTAGCAAGCAATGAGCAGTTCTTC. It yields the protein CASSLAPGLASNEQFF.

The chain has TRBV15 and TRBJ1-6; the D is unclear. V lost 5 bases and J 7 bases, leaving 12 bases between the germline ends. Germline lookup yields CDR1 LNHNV and CDR2 YYDKDF (reference sequence). The CDR3 has 14 residues. The CDR3 sequence is CATSPYGGNSPLHF. Here the CDR3 DNA reads TGTGCCACCAGCCCTTATGGAGGGAATTCACCCCTCCACTTT.

By its share, this clone is medium-sized. This chain links TRBV2 with TRBJ2-2; maybe TRBD2 (5 bases). This CDR3 comprises 15 residues. Trimming left V 10 bases short and J 7 bases short, with 22 bases between. Germline values: CDR1 SNHLY, CDR2 FYNNEI. The CDR3 DNA sequence: TGTGCCACGCGCTCCTCCCTGGTAGGAGGCGGGGAGCTGTTTTTT. This encodes CATRSSLVGGGELFF.

The genes are TRBV6-6 and TRBJ1-5; D ambiguous. The V gene lost 2 bases and the J gene lost 7 bases, with 12 bases spanning the gap. This CDR3 region has 14 residues. The germline gives CDR1 MNHNY, CDR2 SVGAGI (reference sequence). The CDR3 DNA reads TGTGCCAGCAGTTACCGGCAGGAGGCGCAGCCCCAGCATTTT. It specifies CASSYRQEAQPQHF.

This sequence joins TRBV6-5 and TRBJ2-7, with D perhaps TRBD2 (6 bases). The CDR3 is 16 residues long. V lost 2 bases and J lost 5, with 19 bases in between. Looked up from germline, CDR1 is MNHEY and CDR2 is SVGAGI. The CDR3 nucleotides read TGTGCCAGCAGTTACAACCGAGCCGAAGGGAGGCACGAGCAGTACTTC. This translates into CASSYNRAEGRHEQYF.

The rearrangement links TRBV9 to TRBJ2-2, with TRBD1 identical over 7 bases. Trimming cost V 3 bases and J 3 bases; bases outside gene matches: 8. The CDR3 totals 16 residues. The germline V gene has CDR1 SGDLS and CDR2 YYNGEE. Written as DNA, the CDR3 is TGTGCCAGCAGCGCGAGGGGGCGCCCCGACACCGGGGAGCTGTTTTTT. Its translation: CASSARGRPDTGELFF.

This clone was picked up a small number of times. The V gene is TRBV18, the J gene TRBJ2-7, with D possibly matching TRBD2 (6 bases). Trimming removed 3 bases at V and 4 bases at J, with 22 bases between. The CDR3 extends over 17 amino acids. Germline values: CDR1 KGHSH, CDR2 LQKENI. The CDR3 DNA reads TGTGCCAGCTCACCGGAAGAAGGACTAACGACCCTTTACGAGCAGTACTTC. Its translation is CASSPEEGLTTLYEQYF.

On this clone itself: This sample includes further DNA sequences coding for the same CDR3. The rearrangement links TRBV18 to TRBJ1-1, with 7 bases lining up with TRBD1. Germline trimming cut 6 bases from V and 0 bases from J; bases unmatched to any gene: 4. CDR1 is KGHSH and CDR2 is LQKENI in the germline V gene. The CDR3 extends over 14 amino acids. The CDR3 protein is CASSPGQLNTEAFF. The DNA of the CDR3 is TGTGCCAGCTCTCCGGGACAGCTGAACACTGAAGCTTTCTTT. Combining the CDR3 with reference TRBV18 and TRBJ1-1 gives the whole variable domain NAGVMQNPRHLVRRRGQEARLRCSPMKGHSHVYWYRQLPEEGLKFMVYLQKENIIDESGMPKERFSAEFPKEGPSILRIQQVVRGDSAAYFCASSPGQLNTEAFFGQGTRLTVV.

V and J are TRBV6-1 and TRBJ2-7; D not resolved. V lost 0 bases and J lost 3, with 9 bases in between. Germline V gene sequence: CDR1 MNHNS, CDR2 SASEGT. The CDR3 is 14 residues long. The CDR3 region has the DNA TGTGCCAGCAGTGAAGCGCTGAACTTCTACGAGCAGTACTTC. Its translation: CASSEALNFYEQYF.

The J gene is TRBJ2-3, the V gene TRBV25-1, with 9 nucleotides matching TRBD2. The CDR3 loop spans 14 amino acids. Losses at the gene ends were 5 bases for V and 4 bases for J; bases not matched to a gene: 4. The germline V gene has CDR1 MGHDK and CDR2 SYGVNS. The CDR3 loop is CASSWGLASDTQYF. The CDR3 nucleotides are TGTGCCAGCAGTTGGGGACTAGCATCAGATACGCAGTATTTT.

This chain uses TRBV19 with TRBJ1-5; D is unclear. The CDR3 runs to 17 residues. CDR1 and CDR2 from the germline V gene are LNHDA and SQIVND (reference sequence). Deletions cut 5 bases from V and 2 bases from J, with 19 bases between. CDR3 sequence reads: CASSPATVTLGNQPQHF. CDR3 bases: TGTGCCAGTAGTCCCGCGACGGTGACCCTAGGCAATCAGCCCCAGCATTTT.

V gene TRBV20-1 combines with J gene TRBJ1-2; no clear D. The CDR3 sequence is 12 residues long. V lost 3 bases and J lost 6, with 11 bases in between. Germline V CDR1 and CDR2: DFQATT, SNEGSKA (reference sequence). As DNA, the CDR3 is TGCAGTGCTAGTCTTTCGGGAAATGGCTACACCTTC. This gives the protein CSASLSGNGYTF.

The V gene is TRBV7-2, the J gene TRBJ2-3; 16 bases are shared with TRBD2. Trimming at V came to 5 bases and at J to 8 bases, leaving 7 bases not matched to a gene. The CDR3 runs to 16 residues. Germline V lookup: CDR1 SGHTA, CDR2 FQGNSA. The CDR3 loop is CASSLLGLAGGGTQYF. The CDR3 coding sequence is TGTGCCAGCAGCCTACTGGGACTAGCGGGAGGGGGTACGCAGTATTTT.

The chain employs TRBV4-1 and TRBJ2-1; TRBD2 matches 11 bases. The CDR3 length is 15 residues. Germline V gene sequence: CDR1 MGHRA, CDR2 YSYEKL. The V and J ends lost 4 bases and 8 bases, in that order; junction bases with no gene match: 7. The CDR3 region has the DNA TGCGCCAGCAGCCGGGCTAGCGGGAGGAAGGATGAGCAGTTCTTC. Its translation is CASSRASGRKDEQFF.

In nucleotides, the CDR3 is TGTGCCAGCAGCTTGGCCGGGAACAAGGTAGTGGGGGGCTACACCTTC. It is translated as CASSLAGNKVVGGYTF. The chain combines TRBV5-5 with TRBJ1-2; no firm D call. V shed 0 bases and J shed 8 bases, with 20 bases lying between them. CDR3 length: 16 amino acids. The germline CDR1 and CDR2 sequences are SGHKS and YYEKEE (reference sequence).

A few counts support this clone. For the CDR3, the DNA is TGCGCCACCGGTGTGGGGCTAGCGGGGACTAGCGGCACAGATACGCAGTATTTT. Residues: CATGVGLAGTSGTDTQYF. The rearrangement uses TRBV5-1 and TRBJ2-3; TRBD2 agrees at 10 bases. Germline V gene lookup returns CDR1 SGHRS and CDR2 YFSETQ. The CDR3 contains 18 residues. V was clipped by 9 bases and J by 1 base; unmatched bases: 17.